This T cell receptor beta chain was profiled in a study of vaccination effects on CD4 cells after COVID-19. TCRdb's table, derived via immunoSEQ multiplex PCR, lists solely in-frame clones and lacks some. The sample yields tens of thousands of clones, 72% seen once. As to this clone: Its antigen is unidentified.

Study-level findings and limits: Sampling in the study covered few convalescent patients and included no early post-infection timepoints.

Subsequent to a culture period of under 11 days, CD4+ T cells were isolated. The person had a PCR-confirmed SARS-CoV-2 infection during March to December 2020. IL-2 medium took the place of half the medium on both days 3 and 7. The CDR3 consists of 13 residues. V was clipped by 7 bases and J by 2 bases, with 9 bases between them. The receptor was derived from a human donor who had a prior SARS-CoV-2 infection. The material sequenced was CD4+ T cells from PBMCs cultured without peptide, taken before COVID-19 vaccination. The J gene is TRBJ1-3, the V gene TRBV12-3 or TRBV12-4; maybe TRBD1 (5 bases). The CDR3 loop is CASNPGAGNTIYF. CDR3 nucleotide sequence: TGTGCCAGCAACCCGGGGGCTGGAAACACCATATATTTT.